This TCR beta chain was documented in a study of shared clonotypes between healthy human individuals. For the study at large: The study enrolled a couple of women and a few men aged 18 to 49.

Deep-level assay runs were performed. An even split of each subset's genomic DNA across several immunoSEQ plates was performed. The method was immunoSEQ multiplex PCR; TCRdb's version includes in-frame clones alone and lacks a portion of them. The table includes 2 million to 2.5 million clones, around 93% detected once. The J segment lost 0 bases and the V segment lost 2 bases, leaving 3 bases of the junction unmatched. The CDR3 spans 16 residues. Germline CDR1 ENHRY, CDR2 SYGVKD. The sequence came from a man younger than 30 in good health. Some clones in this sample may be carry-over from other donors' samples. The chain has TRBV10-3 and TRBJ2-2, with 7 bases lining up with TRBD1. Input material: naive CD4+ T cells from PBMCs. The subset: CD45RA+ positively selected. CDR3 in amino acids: CAISERGPANTGELFF. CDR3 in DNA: TGTGCCATCAGTGAGAGGGGGCCAGCGAACACCGGGGAGCTGTTTTTT.